A selection of T cell receptor beta chains follows, all from one sample in a study of blood T cell repertoires in COVID-19. TCRdb's table, derived via immunoSEQ multiplex PCR, lists solely in-frame clones and lacks some. The data show approximately 400,000 clones, with around 89% seen just once and over 1% held by the top ten. The sample was peripheral blood. These receptor sequences come from a man between 35 and 55 years old with acute or convalescent COVID-19. CDR3s include the opening cysteine and the closing phenylalanine or tryptophan. A D gene is named only where the DNA matches it firmly. For some rows the clone size is stated as once, few or many, or as a class when expanded; others skip it.

.	11	TRBV15	.	TRBJ2-2	TGTGCCACCAGGGGCATCGGGGAGCTGTTTTTT	CATRGIGELFF
.	17	TRBV4-3	.	TRBJ2-3	TGCGCCAGCAGCCCGGGAGCCGGGACCACAAACACAGATACGCAGTATTTT	CASSPGAGTTNTDTQYF
.	17	TRBV10-3	.	TRBJ1-2	TGTGCCATCAGTGAGTCGACGGGGGGCAGGGTGGACTATGGCTACACCTTC	CAISESTGGRVDYGYTF
.	13	TRBV9	once	TRBJ2-1	TGTGCCAGCACCCAGTGGGGAGACAATGAGCAGTTCTTC	CASTQWGDNEQFF
.	14	TRBV5-4	.	TRBJ2-1	TGTGCCACCTCCGCCGAGGGTCGATACAATGAGCAGTTCTTC	CATSAEGRYNEQFF
.	14	TRBV7-3	.	TRBJ2-1	TGTGCCAGCAGCCCACGGTTGGGGGGCAATGAGCAGTTCTTC	CASSPRLGGNEQFF
TRBD2	17	TRBV7-3	.	TRBJ2-3	TGTGCCAGCAGCTTAGGTCTGGCTAGCGGGAGCACAGATACGCAGTATTTT	CASSLGLASGSTDTQYF
TRBD1	18	TRBV4-1	.	TRBJ2-7	TGCGCCAGCAGCCAAGCATCGTTTGGGACAGGGGAATCCTACGAGCAGTACTTC	CASSQASFGTGESYEQYF
TRBD2	13	TRBV28	.	TRBJ2-1	TGTGCCAGCAGTTCTAGCGGGGGAAGTGAGCAGTTCTTC	CASSSSGGSEQFF
TRBD2	14	TRBV7-2	.	TRBJ2-3	TGTGCCAGCAGCCAGGGACTAGCGGAAGATACGCAGTATTTT	CASSQGLAEDTQYF
TRBD2	14	TRBV28	once	TRBJ2-1	TGTGCCAGCAGGACTAGCGGGAGGTACAATGAGCAGTTCTTC	CASRTSGRYNEQFF
.	12	TRBV4-1	.	TRBJ1-4	TGCGCCAGCAGCCAAGTCAGGGAAAAACTGTTTTTT	CASSQVREKLFF
.	12	TRBV12-3/TRBV12-4	.	TRBJ1-1	TGTGCCAGCACCCTAGGGAACACTGAAGCTTTCTTT	CASTLGNTEAFF
TRBD2	14	TRBV29-1	.	TRBJ2-1	TGCAGCGTTGTTGGGACTAGACCCTACAATGAGCAGTTCTTC	CSVVGTRPYNEQFF
.	14	TRBV28	.	TRBJ1-4	TGTGCCAGCAGTTCCCCGACAGAGGCTGCAGATCTGTTTTTT	CASSSPTEAADLFF
TRBD2	17	TRBV20-1	.	TRBJ2-2	TGCAGTGCAAGTGGGACTAGCGGGGGGCCTCGCACCGGGGAGCTGTTTTTT	CSASGTSGGPRTGELFF
TRBD1	13	TRBV11-2	.	TRBJ1-2	TGTGCCAGCAGCTTAGACCCAACAGGGGACTACACCTTC	CASSLDPTGDYTF
.	15	TRBV27	once	TRBJ2-2	TGTGCCAGCAGTCGAACAGGGTCGGGCACCGGGGAGCTGTTTTTT	CASSRTGSGTGELFF
TRBD1	18	TRBV7-2	.	TRBJ2-7	TGTGCCAGCAGCTTAGTGGGACAGGGCGGCTTAAGCTCCTACGAGCAGTACTTC	CASSLVGQGGLSSYEQYF
.	15	TRBV3-1/TRBV3-2	.	TRBJ1-3	TGTGCCAGCAGCCCCCCGGCGGGGAGTGGAAACACCATATATTTT	CASSPPAGSGNTIYF
TRBD1	16	TRBV2	.	TRBJ1-4	TGTGCCAGCAGTCCGGGACAGGGAAATTATAATGAAAAACTGTTTTTT	CASSPGQGNYNEKLFF
.	15	TRBV10-2	.	TRBJ2-2	TGCGCCAGCAGGGGGACACCCAGGGACACCGGGGAGCTGTTTTTT	CASRGTPRDTGELFF
.	15	TRBV6-1	.	TRBJ2-7	TGTGCCAGCAGTGAAGGCAATAGCGGACTCTACGAGCAGTACTTC	CASSEGNSGLYEQYF
.	13	TRBV25-1	.	TRBJ1-5	TGTGCCAGCAGTGTCGCAGGGAATCAGCCCCAGCATTTT	CASSVAGNQPQHF
.	12	TRBV27	.	TRBJ2-1	TGTGCCAGCAGTTTGGCTGGCAATGAGCAGTTCTTC	CASSLAGNEQFF
.	16	TRBV7-2	.	TRBJ1-5	TGTGCCAGCAGCACGGCGGGCAGATTTAGCAATCAGCCCCAGCATTTT	CASSTAGRFSNQPQHF
TRBD2	15	TRBV19	.	TRBJ2-7	TGTGCCAGTAGCCCTGGCGGGGGGGCCTCCTACGAGCAGTACTTC	CASSPGGGASYEQYF
TRBD1	14	TRBV6-5	.	TRBJ1-3	TGTGCCAGCAGCTGGGACAGGGGGAGAAACACCATATATTTT	CASSWDRGRNTIYF
.	14	TRBV10-3	.	TRBJ1-1	TGTGCCATCAGTGAGTCTACAGGTTACACTGAAGCTTTCTTT	CAISESTGYTEAFF
.	13	TRBV2	.	TRBJ1-2	TGTGCCAGCAGTGTTGGCTCTAACTATGGCTACACCTTC	CASSVGSNYGYTF
.	14	TRBV5-1	.	TRBJ2-7	TGCGCCAGCAGCTTACGGTACAGCAGTTACGAGCAGTACTTC	CASSLRYSSYEQYF
TRBD1	17	TRBV24-1	.	TRBJ2-5	TGTGCCACCAGTGACCGAGCCCCGGACAGGGGGAGGGAGACCCAGTACTTC	CATSDRAPDRGRETQYF
TRBD1	14	TRBV7-9	once	TRBJ1-2	TGTGCCAGCAGCCCCGACAGGGTTAACTATGGCTACACCTTC	CASSPDRVNYGYTF
.	20	TRBV6-4	.	TRBJ1-5	TGTGCCAGCAGTGACCTCCGGGACAAAACGGAATTCTTTAGCAATCAGCCCCAGCATTTT	CASSDLRDKTEFFSNQPQHF
TRBD2	20	TRBV4-1	.	TRBJ2-4	TGCGCCAGCAGCCAAGATGGAGCGGGAGTAAATTTTTTCGATGGAAACATTCAGTACTTC	CASSQDGAGVNFFDGNIQYF
TRBD1	13	TRBV11-2	.	TRBJ1-2	TGTGCCAGCAGCTTAACAGGGGGCTATGGCTACACCTTC	CASSLTGGYGYTF
TRBD1	15	TRBV7-9	.	TRBJ2-7	TGTGCCAGCAGCTTAGTCGGGACAGGGAATTACCAACAGTACTTC	CASSLVGTGNYQQYF
TRBD1	18	TRBV6-2/TRBV6-3	once	TRBJ2-4	TGTGCCAGCAGTGACATAGAGGACAGGTCCTTAGCCAAAAACATTCAGTACTTC	CASSDIEDRSLAKNIQYF
.	14	TRBV27	once	TRBJ2-3	TGTGCCAGCAGTTCATACGGGGGCACAGATACGCAGTATTTT	CASSSYGGTDTQYF
TRBD2	15	TRBV6-4	.	TRBJ2-1	TGTGCCAGCAGTACGCTAGCGGGAGGAGGCAATGAGCAGTTCTTC	CASSTLAGGGNEQFF
.	13	TRBV29-1	.	TRBJ2-2	TGCAGCGTTGTTAGAGCGAACACCGGGGAGCTGTTTTTT	CSVVRANTGELFF
TRBD1	14	TRBV29-1	.	TRBJ1-1	TGCAGCGCGAAGACAGGGACACTAACCACTGAAGCTTTCTTT	CSAKTGTLTTEAFF
.	14	TRBV6-5	.	TRBJ2-6	TGTGCCAGCAGTTACACTGCTGGGGCCAACGTCCTGACTTTC	CASSYTAGANVLTF
TRBD1	16	TRBV18	.	TRBJ2-5	TGTGCCAGCTCACCTAGGGGGACAGGGGATTTGAAGACCCAGTACTTC	CASSPRGTGDLKTQYF
.	12	TRBV19	.	TRBJ1-1	TGTGCCAGTAGGTCTTTGAACACTGAAGCTTTCTTT	CASRSLNTEAFF
TRBD2	15	TRBV6-4	.	TRBJ2-5	TGTGCCAGCAGTGATACGACTAGCGGGGAAGAGACCCAGTACTTC	CASSDTTSGEETQYF
.	13	TRBV19	.	TRBJ1-5	TGTGCCAGTAGCCCAGGCCCCGGGGGGCCCCAGCATTTT	CASSPGPGGPQHF
TRBD1	16	TRBV18	once	TRBJ2-1	TGTGCCAGCTCACCACAGACAGGGATTATAGGCGATGAGCAGTTCTTC	CASSPQTGIIGDEQFF
.	14	TRBV20-1	once	TRBJ1-2	TGCAGTGCTAGTTCTTCGGCAGGGAGGGATGGCTACACCTTC	CSASSSAGRDGYTF
.	14	TRBV30	.	TRBJ1-2	TGTGCCTGGGCCGGGACGGGAGCTAACTATGGCTACACCTTC	CAWAGTGANYGYTF
.	14	TRBV7-2	once	TRBJ1-5	TGTGCCAGCAGCTTAGACAGGTCGAATCAGCCCCAGCATTTT	CASSLDRSNQPQHF